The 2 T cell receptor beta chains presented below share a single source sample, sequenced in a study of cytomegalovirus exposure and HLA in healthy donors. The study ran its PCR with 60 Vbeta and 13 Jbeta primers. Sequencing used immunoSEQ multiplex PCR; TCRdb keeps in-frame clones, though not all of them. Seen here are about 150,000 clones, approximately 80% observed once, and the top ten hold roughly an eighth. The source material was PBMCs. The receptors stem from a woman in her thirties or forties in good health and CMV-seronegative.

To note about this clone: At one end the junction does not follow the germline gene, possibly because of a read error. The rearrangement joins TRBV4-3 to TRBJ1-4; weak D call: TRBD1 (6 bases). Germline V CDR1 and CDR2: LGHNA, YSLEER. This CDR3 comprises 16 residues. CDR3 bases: TGCACCAGCAAGCCTCGGGTCAGGGGTAATAATGAAAAACTGTTTTTT. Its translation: CTSKPRVRGNNEKLFF.

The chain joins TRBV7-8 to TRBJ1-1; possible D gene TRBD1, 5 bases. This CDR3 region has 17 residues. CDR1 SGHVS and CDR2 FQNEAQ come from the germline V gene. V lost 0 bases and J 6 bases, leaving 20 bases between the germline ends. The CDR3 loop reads CASSLAPGSGSHAEAFF. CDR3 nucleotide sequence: TGTGCCAGCAGCTTAGCGCCGGGTTCAGGGTCTCATGCTGAAGCTTTCTTT.